Listed here are 31 T cell receptor beta chains from one sample, sequenced in a study of shared clonotypes between healthy human individuals. Method: immunoSEQ multiplex PCR; TCRdb's copy keeps in-frame clones and lacks some. Here the sample spans some 2.3 million clones, roughly 93% being singletons. Sequencing was done on a sample of naive CD4+ T cells from PBMCs. Sample subset: CD45RA+ positively selected. Receptors were obtained from a man in his late teens or twenties in good health. Some clones in this sample may be carry-over from other donors' samples.

The V gene is TRBV6-5, the J gene TRBJ1-2; 8 bases agree with TRBD1. Trimming removed 4 bases from V and 5 bases from J; junction bases left unmatched: 9. Germline CDR1 reads MNHEY; CDR2 reads SVGAGI. CDR3 length: 15 amino acids. The CDR3 DNA sequence: TGTGCCAGCAGTTCGACAGGGGTAAACGAGTATGGCTACACCTTC. Translation gives CASSSTGVNEYGYTF.

J is TRBJ1-4 and V is TRBV2; 7 bases are a match to TRBD1. CDR1 and CDR2 (germline): SNHLY, FYNNEI. V trimming: 6 bases; J trimming: 4 bases; junction bases outside the gene matches: 5. The CDR3 contains 14 residues. As DNA, the CDR3 is TGTGCCAGCAGATCGACAGGGATTAATGAAAAACTGTTTTTT. Translated, it gives CASRSTGINEKLFF.

This clone was seen a single time. This sequence joins TRBV30 and TRBJ2-2; D uncertain. Germline V gives CDR1 GTSNPN, CDR2 SVGIG (reference sequence). Trimming took 4 bases from V and 0 from J, leaving 6 bases between them. The CDR3 covers 13 residues. CDR3 sequence reads: CAWTGPNTGELFF. CDR3 bases: TGTGCCTGGACCGGCCCGAACACCGGGGAGCTGTTTTTT.

The V call is TRBV5-1, the J call TRBJ2-5; no clear D. V was cut by 2 bases and J by 4 bases, with 12 bases left in between. The CDR3 sequence is 14 residues long. Germline V gene lookup returns CDR1 SGHRS and CDR2 YFSETQ. CDR3 bases: TGCGCCAGCAGCTTTAGGCAGGTCACAGAGACCCAGTACTTC. Residues: CASSFRQVTETQYF.

The chain employs TRBV28 and TRBJ2-3, with D perhaps matching TRBD1 (5 bases). Per the germline V gene, CDR1 is MDHEN and CDR2 is SYDVKM. V lost 11 bases to trimming and J lost 0 bases, with 9 bases between them. This CDR3 has 12 amino acids. CDR3 coding DNA: TGTGCCGCAAGACAGAGCACAGATACGCAGTATTTT. Translation gives CAARQSTDTQYF.

This chain links TRBV21-1 with TRBJ1-1. TRBV21-1 is classified as a pseudogene. This CDR3 region has 16 residues. CDR3 DNA sequence: TGTGCCAGCAGCAAAGGGGGTCGAGGAGTGCACCCTGAAGCTTTCTTT. The encoded protein is CASSKGGRGVHPEAFF.

The chain links TRBV28 to TRBJ2-7; weak D call: TRBD2 (6 bases). Trimming cost V 5 bases and J 7 bases, with 18 bases left between them. The germline V gene encodes CDR1 MDHEN and CDR2 SYDVKM. CDR3 length: 14 residues. The DNA for the CDR3 is TGTGCCAGCAGTCCGCCTCGCGGGGACCCTGAGCAGTACTTC. It encodes CASSPPRGDPEQYF.

This clone appeared once. V usage is TRBV12-5 and J usage is TRBJ2-3; D ambiguous. The CDR3 length is 13 residues. The germline V and J ends were trimmed by 4 bases and 0 bases, with 5 bases remaining between them. CDR1 and CDR2 from the germline V gene are LGHNT and FRNRAP. The CDR3 region has the DNA TGTGCTAGTGGTTCGATTAGCACAGATACGCAGTATTTT. This encodes CASGSISTDTQYF.

The V call is TRBV11-3, the J call TRBJ2-3, with D perhaps matching TRBD1 (6 bases). Germline CDR1 SGHNT, CDR2 YENEEA. Trimming took off 4 bases at V and 2 bases at J, with 10 bases between the two ends. There are 14 residues in the CDR3. CDR3 in amino acids: CASSSGQPTDTQYF. CDR3 nucleotide sequence: TGTGCCAGCAGCTCTGGACAGCCCACAGATACGCAGTATTTT. Complete variable domain (other parts from reference TRBV11-3 and TRBJ2-3): EAGVVQSPRYKIIEKKQPVAFWCNPISGHNTLYWYLQNLGQGPELLIRYENEEAVDDSQLPKDRFSAERLKGVDSTLKIQPAELGDSAVYLCASSSGQPTDTQYFGPGTRLTVL.

V usage is TRBV30 and J usage is TRBJ2-7, with 7 bases identical to TRBD1. The V segment lost 3 bases and the J segment 6 bases; nucleotides outside the gene matches: 5. Germline V gene sequence: CDR1 GTSNPN, CDR2 SVGIG (reference sequence). This CDR3 spans 12 amino acids. The CDR3, as DNA: TGTGCCTGGAGCACACAGGGGATCGAGCAGTACTTC. Translation: CAWSTQGIEQYF.

The gene calls are TRBV27 and TRBJ1-1; D ambiguous. V was clipped by 6 bases and J by 1 base, with 15 bases between them. Germline V gene data show CDR1 as MNHEY and CDR2 as SMNVEV (reference sequence). This CDR3 spans 15 amino acids. CDR3 sequence: CASRVNSGKNTEAFF. The CDR3 DNA sequence: TGTGCCAGCAGGGTCAATAGCGGGAAGAACACTGAAGCTTTCTTT.

The CDR3, as DNA: TGTGCCAGCTCCCGGCGGCCCCCACAAGAGACCCAGTACTTC. It codes for CASSRRPPQETQYF. The chain has TRBV18 and TRBJ2-5; no firm D call. Trimming took 6 bases from V and 2 from J, leaving 13 bases between them. The CDR3 runs to 14 residues. CDR1 is KGHSH, CDR2 LQKENI, per germline.

CDR3 sequence reads: CASSLDGAYSYNEQFF. The CDR3 bases are TGCGCCAGCAGTTTGGACGGGGCTTACTCCTACAATGAGCAGTTCTTC. V gene TRBV10-2 combines with J gene TRBJ2-1; perhaps D is TRBD1 or TRBD2 (5 bases each). V lost 5 bases and J 0 bases, leaving 14 bases between the germline ends. This CDR3 has 16 residues. CDR1 and CDR2 (germline): WSHSY, SAAADI.

The chain couples TRBV30 to TRBJ1-1; no reliable D call. V dropped 0 bases and J dropped 3 bases, with 11 bases sitting between them. The germline V gene has CDR1 GTSNPN and CDR2 SVGIG (reference sequence). There are 14 residues in the CDR3. The CDR3 reads CAWSVRWKDTEAFF. Here the CDR3 DNA reads TGTGCCTGGAGTGTAAGGTGGAAGGACACTGAAGCTTTCTTT.

This chain links TRBV11-2 with TRBJ2-7; the D gene is possibly TRBD2 (6 bases). Germline values: CDR1 SGHAT, CDR2 FQNNGV. V lost 1 base and J lost 5, with 12 bases in between. The CDR3 spans 14 residues. CDR3 bases: TGTGCCAGCAGCTTAGCGGGAGCTGTGAACGAGCAGTACTTC. This sequence encodes CASSLAGAVNEQYF.

The V and J genes are TRBV6-5 and TRBJ1-2; maybe TRBD1 (6 bases). Looked up from germline, CDR1 is MNHEY and CDR2 is SVGAGI. V lost 2 bases to trimming and J lost 0 bases, with 13 bases between them. The CDR3 consists of 16 residues. CDR3: CASSYKGGRANYGYTF. The CDR3 DNA reads TGTGCCAGCAGTTACAAGGGGGGAAGAGCTAACTATGGCTACACCTTC.

The gene calls are TRBV7-8 and TRBJ1-1; D ambiguous. The CDR3 is 12 residues long. Between the trimmed V and J ends, which lost 1 base and 3 bases, there was a span of 3 bases. Germline loops: CDR1 SGHVS, CDR2 FQNEAQ. CDR3 residues: CASSLGYTEAFF. CDR3 coding DNA: TGTGCCAGCAGCTTAGGATACACTGAAGCTTTCTTT.

The chain uses TRBV28 and TRBJ2-5; D remains ambiguous. This CDR3 has 16 amino acids. The V gene's germline CDR1 is MDHEN and CDR2 SYDVKM. V lost 4 bases and J 1 base, leaving 16 bases between the germline ends. CDR3 in DNA: TGTGCCAGCAGTTCATTCTACGCGGAGAGCCAAGAGACCCAGTACTTC. This translates into CASSSFYAESQETQYF. The whole variable domain, remainder taken from reference TRBV28 and TRBJ2-5, is DVKVTQSSRYLVKRTGEKVFLECVQDMDHENMFWYRQDPGLGLRLIYFSYDVKMKEKGDIPEGYSVSREKKERFSLILESASTNQTSMYLCASSSFYAESQETQYFGPGTRLLVL.

The chain links TRBV2 to TRBJ2-7; D is unclear. CDR3 length: 12 amino acids. V lost 8 bases, J lost 1 base, and 9 bases lay in between. Looked up from germline, CDR1 is SNHLY and CDR2 is FYNNEI. CDR3 amino acids: CASHAGSYEQYF. The CDR3 DNA follows: TGTGCCAGCCACGCCGGGTCCTACGAGCAGTACTTC.

This chain uses TRBV7-2 with TRBJ2-5; 8 nucleotides agree with TRBD1. The CDR3 runs to 13 residues. Germline trimming cut 9 bases from V and 4 bases from J; bases unmatched to any gene: 7. The germline gives CDR1 SGHTA, CDR2 FQGNSA. CDR3 coding DNA: TGTGCCAGACGGGGGACAGGCGGAGAGACCCAGTACTTC. Encoded protein: CARRGTGGETQYF.

This chain joins TRBV19 and TRBJ2-1; maybe TRBD2 (6 bases). The germline V gene encodes CDR1 LNHDA and CDR2 SQIVND (reference sequence). The CDR3 length is 11 residues. V lost 2 bases, J lost 12 bases, and 8 bases lay in between. CDR3 nucleotide sequence: TGTGCCAGTAGTATATGGGGGGTGCAGTTCTTC. Translated: CASSIWGVQFF.

The rearrangement uses TRBV5-5 and TRBJ2-1; the match to TRBD2 covers 12 bases. The CDR3 is 17 residues long. CDR1 and CDR2 (germline): SGHKS, YYEKEE (reference sequence). Trimming at V came to 4 bases and at J to 0 bases, leaving 5 bases not matched to a gene. The CDR3, as DNA: TGTGCCAGCAGCCACACTAGCGGGAGGAGCTCCTACAATGAGCAGTTCTTC. Translating gives CASSHTSGRSSYNEQFF.

The chain joins TRBV19 to TRBJ2-1; 13 bases are shared with TRBD2. This CDR3 comprises 15 residues. Trimming at V came to 6 bases and at J to 5 bases, leaving 4 bases not matched to a gene. The germline gives CDR1 LNHDA, CDR2 SQIVND (reference sequence). The chain's CDR3 is CASSLLAGGNNEQFF. In nucleotides, the CDR3 is TGTGCCAGTAGCTTACTAGCGGGAGGGAACAATGAGCAGTTCTTC.

V usage is TRBV7-3 and J usage is TRBJ1-1; D is unresolved. There are 13 residues in the CDR3. The germline V gene has CDR1 SGHTA and CDR2 FQGTGA. The ends were cut back, 3 bases at V and 1 base at J, with 6 bases in the middle. DNA for the CDR3: TGTGCCAGCAGCTTTAAATCGAACACTGAAGCTTTCTTT. As protein: CASSFKSNTEAFF. Filled out from reference TRBV7-3 and TRBJ1-1, the complete variable domain reads GAGVSQTPSNKVTEKGKYVELRCDPISGHTALYWYRQSLGQGPEFLIYFQGTGAADDSGLPNDRFFAVRPEGSVSTLKIQRTERGDSAVYLCASSFKSNTEAFFGQGTRLTVV.

The gene calls are TRBV28 and TRBJ2-7; TRBD2 matches at 9 bases. Germline V gives CDR1 MDHEN, CDR2 SYDVKM. CDR3 length: 15 residues. Losses at the gene ends were 5 bases for V and 2 bases for J; bases not matched to a gene: 7. CDR3 amino acids: CASSPQGGRAYEQYF. In DNA, the CDR3 is TGTGCCAGCAGTCCTCAAGGCGGGAGGGCCTACGAGCAGTACTTC. Filled out from reference TRBV28 and TRBJ2-7, the complete variable domain reads DVKVTQSSRYLVKRTGEKVFLECVQDMDHENMFWYRQDPGLGLRLIYFSYDVKMKEKGDIPEGYSVSREKKERFSLILESASTNQTSMYLCASSPQGGRAYEQYFGPGTRLTVT.

V gene TRBV2 combines with J gene TRBJ2-1; no definite D call. This CDR3 contains 14 residues. The germline V gene has CDR1 SNHLY and CDR2 FYNNEI. Trimming left V 3 bases short and J 9 bases short, with 15 bases between. In nucleotides, the CDR3 is TGTGCCAGCAGTGATCAATATCCTAAGGGTGAGCAGTTCTTC. This codes for CASSDQYPKGEQFF.

This chain uses TRBV28 with TRBJ1-4, with D possibly TRBD1 on 6 matching bases. The CDR3 is 14 residues long. The V and J ends lost 3 bases and 5 bases respectively, with 10 bases between them. Germline V gene data show CDR1 as MDHEN and CDR2 as SYDVKM. The CDR3 here is CASSLRGINEKLFF. CDR3 DNA sequence: TGTGCCAGCAGTTTGAGGGGGATAAATGAAAAACTGTTTTTT.

The V and J genes are TRBV5-6 and TRBJ1-2, with 8 positions matching TRBD1. The V gene's germline CDR1 is SGHDT and CDR2 YYEEEE. This CDR3 contains 16 residues. V was clipped by 7 bases and J by 2 bases; unmatched bases: 13. CDR3 sequence (DNA): TGTGCCAGCGACTACACGTTTCAGGGGGCGAACTATGGCTACACCTTC. Translating it yields CASDYTFQGANYGYTF.

This clone is a singleton in its sample. This chain connects TRBV19 to TRBJ1-1; the D gene is possibly TRBD1 (5 bases). This CDR3 spans 15 amino acids. Trimming stripped 2 bases from V and 4 bases from J, with 14 bases between. Germline V lookup: CDR1 LNHDA, CDR2 SQIVND (reference sequence). The DNA of the CDR3 is TGTGCCAGTAGTATATTACAGGCTCGGGGCACTGAAGCTTTCTTT. Its translation: CASSILQARGTEAFF.

DNA for the CDR3: TGTGCCAGCAGCTTACGAGGTCTAGCGGGTTCCTACGAGCAGTACTTC. Encoded protein: CASSLRGLAGSYEQYF. The chain is built from TRBV5-4 and TRBJ2-7; TRBD2 matches at 8 bases. This CDR3 has 16 residues. After removal of 2 bases from V and 1 base from J, the junction contained 8 bases not matched to a gene. Germline loops: CDR1 SGHNT, CDR2 YYREEE (reference sequence).

The chain couples TRBV10-3 to TRBJ2-1; D perhaps matches TRBD2 (5 bases). There are 13 residues in the CDR3. The germline V gene encodes CDR1 ENHRY and CDR2 SYGVKD. Here the CDR3 reads CALWRQDYNEQFF. The CDR3 nucleotides read TGTGCACTCTGGAGGCAGGATTACAATGAGCAGTTCTTC.